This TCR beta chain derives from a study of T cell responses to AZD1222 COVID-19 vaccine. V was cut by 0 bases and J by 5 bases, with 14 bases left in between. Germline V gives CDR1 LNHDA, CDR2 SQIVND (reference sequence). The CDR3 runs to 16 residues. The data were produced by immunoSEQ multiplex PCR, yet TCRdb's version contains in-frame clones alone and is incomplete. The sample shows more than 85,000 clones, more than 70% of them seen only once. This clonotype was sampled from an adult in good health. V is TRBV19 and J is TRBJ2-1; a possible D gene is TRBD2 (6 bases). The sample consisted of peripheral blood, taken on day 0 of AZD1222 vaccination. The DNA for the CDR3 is TGTGCCAGTAGTATAGACTTCGCTAGCGTAAACAATGAGCAGTTCTTC. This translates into CASSIDFASVNNEQFF.